This T cell receptor (beta chain) appears in the sequencing data of a study of blood T cell repertoires in COVID-19. For the study at large: PBMCs, B-cell-depleted T cells, or T cells were the source of the cDNA or gDNA that made up the material.

In the source study's methods: How many nucleated cells were present was estimated from reference gene primer amplification. Produced via immunoSEQ multiplex PCR; TCRdb's table is partial and in-frame only. V and J calls and clone size come straight from that table; D and trimming were deduced from the DNA. The data contain 150,000 to 180,000 clones, 75% to 80% of them singletons. Per the germline V gene, CDR1 is KGHDR and CDR2 is SFDVKD. V dropped 4 bases and J dropped 2; count of bases not matched to a gene: 5. The CDR3 covers 15 residues. The sequenced sample consisted of peripheral blood. The genes are TRBV24-1 and TRBJ2-7, with TRBD1 matching over 9 bases. This receptor was identified in an elderly man with acute or convalescent COVID-19. The chain's CDR3 is CATSERTGVTYEQYV. In nucleotides, the CDR3 is TGTGCCACCAGTGAGCGGACAGGGGTTACCTACGAGCAGTACGTC.